This T cell receptor beta chain was identified during a study of blood T cells in healthy people across ages. The study, taken as a whole, reports: The lack of PBMC sorting stopped any conclusive naive versus antigen-experienced comparison. For the donors, CMV status was unknown and possibly confounded expanded clonotype changes.

With regard to this clonotype: Its antigen is unknown.

Germline V lookup: CDR1 SGDLS, CDR2 YYNGEE. Deletions cut 0 bases from V and 0 bases from J, with 9 bases between. This CDR3 spans 16 amino acids. Then a second PCR, running about 7 to 11 cycles, was carried out with a sample-barcoded 5' primer and a J-beta primer mix. TCRdb fed the 5' RACE reads into MiXCR, producing one record per CDR3 protein. The data contain about 770,000 distinct CDR3 sequences, approximately 48% of them singletons. The chain recombines TRBV9 with TRBJ2-2; D possibly uses TRBD1 or TRBD2 (5 bases each). The clonotype originates from a man in his sixties in good health. Source material: blood. CDR3 bases: TGTGCCAGCAGCGTAGGGGGGACCGCGAACACCGGGGAGCTGTTTTTT. It translates to CASSVGGTANTGELFF. The whole variable domain, filled in from reference TRBV9 and TRBJ2-2, reads DSGVTQTPKHLITATGQRVTLRCSPRSGDLSVYWYQQSLDQGLQFLIQYYNGEERAKGNILERFSAQQFPDLHSELNLSSLELGDSALYFCASSVGGTANTGELFFGEGSRLTVL.